This TCR beta chain came from a study of blood T cell repertoires in COVID-19. Measured with immunoSEQ multiplex PCR; TCRdb has only the in-frame clones, and not every one. In the table there are a few hundred thousand clones, 85% to 90% of which are singletons. Germline-derived CDR1 and CDR2 are SGHRS and YFSETQ. The CDR3 covers 15 residues. V lost 0 bases and J lost 2; bases outside the gene matches: 3. The clonotype originates from a man aged 40-55 years who had recovered from COVID-19. The V call is TRBV5-1, the J call TRBJ2-7; 9 nucleotides match TRBD2. Sequencing was performed on PBMCs or T cells enriched from blood (not recorded which). The CDR3 is CASSLVLAGPYEQYF. The CDR3 DNA follows: TGCGCCAGCAGCTTGGTCCTAGCGGGACCCTACGAGCAGTACTTC. The full variable domain, in which reference TRBV5-1 and TRBJ2-7 provide the parts outside the CDR3, is KAGVTQTPRYLIKTRGQQVTLSCSPISGHRSVSWYQQTPGQGLQFLFEYFSETQRNKGNFPGRFSGRQFSNSRSEMNVSTLELGDSALYLCASSLVLAGPYEQYFGPGTRLTVT.